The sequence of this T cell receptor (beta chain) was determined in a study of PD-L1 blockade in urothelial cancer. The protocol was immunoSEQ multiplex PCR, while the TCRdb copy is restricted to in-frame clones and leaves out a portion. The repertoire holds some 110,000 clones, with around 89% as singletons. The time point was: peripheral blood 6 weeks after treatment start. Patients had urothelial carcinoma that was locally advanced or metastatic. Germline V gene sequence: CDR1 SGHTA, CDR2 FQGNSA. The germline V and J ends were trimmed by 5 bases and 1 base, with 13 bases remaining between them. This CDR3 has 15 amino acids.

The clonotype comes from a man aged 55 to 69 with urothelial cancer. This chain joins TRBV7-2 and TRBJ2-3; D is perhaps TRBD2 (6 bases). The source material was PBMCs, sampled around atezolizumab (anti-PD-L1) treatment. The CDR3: CASSRGTPGTDTQYF. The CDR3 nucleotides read TGTGCCAGCAGCCGGGGGACCCCGGGCACAGATACGCAGTATTTT.